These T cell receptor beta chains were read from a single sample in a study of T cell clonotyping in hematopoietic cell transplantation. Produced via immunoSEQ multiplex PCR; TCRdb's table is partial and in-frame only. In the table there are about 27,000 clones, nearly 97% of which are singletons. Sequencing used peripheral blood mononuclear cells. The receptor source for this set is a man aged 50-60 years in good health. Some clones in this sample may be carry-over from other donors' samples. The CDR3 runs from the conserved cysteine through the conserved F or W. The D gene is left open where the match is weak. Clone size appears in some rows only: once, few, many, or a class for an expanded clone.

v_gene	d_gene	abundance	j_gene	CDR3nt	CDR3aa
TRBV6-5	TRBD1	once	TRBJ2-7	TGTGCCAGCAGGCGGGACAGGACGTCAGGGTACGAGCAGTACTTC	CASRRDRTSGYEQYF
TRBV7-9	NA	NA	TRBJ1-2	TGTGCCAGCAGCTTAGCGGCGGTTAACTATGGCTACACCTTC	CASSLAAVNYGYTF
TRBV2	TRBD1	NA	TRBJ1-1	TGTGCCAGCAGCCCAGGGGGCCACACTGAAGCTTTCTTT	CASSPGGHTEAFF
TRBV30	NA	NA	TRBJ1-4	TGTGCCTGGTCCGGGACGGTTAATGAAAAACTGTTTTTT	CAWSGTVNEKLFF
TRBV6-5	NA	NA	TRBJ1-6	TGTGCCAGCAGTTACTCGGGGCAGAATAATTCACCCCTCCACTTT	CASSYSGQNNSPLHF
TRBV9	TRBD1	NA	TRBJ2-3	TGTGCCAGCAGCTTTACGGGACAGGGGGCTGCAGATACGCAGTATTTT	CASSFTGQGAADTQYF
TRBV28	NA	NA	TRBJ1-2	TGTGCCAGCATATCCGGCTCCCCCTCTGGCTACACCTTC	CASISGSPSGYTF
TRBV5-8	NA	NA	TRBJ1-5	TGTGCCAGCAGCTTGGCAGGTAATCAGCCCCAGCATTTT	CASSLAGNQPQHF
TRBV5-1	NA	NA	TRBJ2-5	TGCGCCAGCAGCTTGCTCTACCAAGAGACCCAGTACTTC	CASSLLYQETQYF
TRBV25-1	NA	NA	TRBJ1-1	TGTGCCAGCAGTGAAGGGCGGGCAGGACTAGTGAACACTGAAGCTTTCTTT	CASSEGRAGLVNTEAFF
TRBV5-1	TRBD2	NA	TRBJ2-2	TGCGCCAGCAGCTTCGGTAGCGGGGGAAAGACCGGGGAGCTGTTTTTT	CASSFGSGGKTGELFF
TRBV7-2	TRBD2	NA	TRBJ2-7	TGTGCCAGCAGCTTAGTAGGGACTACCTACGAGCAGTACTTC	CASSLVGTTYEQYF
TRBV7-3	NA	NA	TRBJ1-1	TGTGCCAGCAGCTTAATGGGGGACACTGAAGCTTTCTTT	CASSLMGDTEAFF
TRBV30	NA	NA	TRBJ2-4	TGTGCCTGGAGTGACACAGGGAGATTTAACATTCAGTACTTC	CAWSDTGRFNIQYF
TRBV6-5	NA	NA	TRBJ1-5	TGTGCCAGCGGTAATAGCAATCAGCCCCAGCATTTT	CASGNSNQPQHF
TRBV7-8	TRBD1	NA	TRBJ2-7	TGTGCCAGCAGCCCACGGGACAGGGGGATGTCGGGGCAGTACTTC	CASSPRDRGMSGQYF
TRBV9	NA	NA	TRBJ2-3	TGTGCCAGCAGCATCGGAAGACTCACCCCGCATACGCAGTATTTT	CASSIGRLTPHTQYF